One and the same sample provided the 24 T cell receptor beta chains below, sequenced in a study of blood T cell repertoires in COVID-19 (dated by TCRdb to about 2020). Library preparation employed the immunoSEQ multiplex PCR assay. Here the immuneACCESS table is served through TCRdb, limited to in-frame sequences with V and J called. Missing clones are a known gap in these copies; in checked studies unresolved V genes cover under half, and the rest lacks a known reason. The sample includes 100,000 to 150,000 clones, with approximately 81% observed a single time. 1.4% of the sample goes to the ten largest clones. Sequencing input: peripheral blood. Source of these receptors: a man in his 60s with acute or convalescent COVID-19.

The chain links TRBV4-2 to TRBJ2-3, with D perhaps TRBD1 (6 bases). The CDR3 sequence is 15 residues long. V lost 6 bases to trimming and J lost 2 bases, with 15 bases between them. In germline, CDR1 is LGHNA, CDR2 YNFKEQ. The CDR3 region is CASSPTRGTTDTQYF. The DNA for the CDR3 is TGTGCCAGCAGTCCCACTAGGGGGACCACAGATACGCAGTATTTT.

This clone appeared once. V gene TRBV7-9 combines with J gene TRBJ2-7; D uncertain. The CDR3 loop spans 15 amino acids. CDR1 is SEHNR and CDR2 is FQNEAQ in the germline V gene (reference sequence). The V end lost 6 bases, the J end lost 1 base, and 16 bases lay between the germline ends. CDR3: CASSYISLPSYEQYF. The CDR3 DNA sequence: TGTGCCAGCAGTTACATCTCACTACCTTCCTACGAGCAGTACTTC.

This chain uses TRBV3-1 (or the pseudogene TRBV3-2) with TRBJ2-5; D uncertain. This CDR3 region has 14 residues. V shed 1 base and J shed 2 bases, with 8 bases lying between them. From germline, CDR1 is LGHDT and CDR2 YNNKEL (reference sequence). DNA for the CDR3: TGTGCCAGCAGCCAAGTTCAGCGTCAAGAGACCCAGTACTTC. Translated: CASSQVQRQETQYF.

This clone appeared once. The rearrangement joins TRBV2 to TRBJ2-3, with 9 bases that match TRBD1. The germline CDR1 and CDR2 sequences are SNHLY and FYNNEI. V lost 4 bases and J lost 12; bases outside the gene matches: 5. The CDR3 is 12 amino acids. This CDR3 is CASSVRQGGQYF. CDR3 DNA: TGTGCCAGCAGTGTCAGACAGGGGGGTCAGTATTTT.

V gene TRBV11-2 combines with J gene TRBJ2-1; TRBD2 agrees at 13 bases. The germline V gene has CDR1 SGHAT and CDR2 FQNNGV. With 4 bases clipped from V and 7 bases from J, the junction kept 7 bases outside the gene matches. The CDR3 length is 16 residues. The CDR3 sequence: CASSYRTSGSVNEQFF. In DNA, the CDR3 is TGTGCCAGCAGCTACCGGACTAGCGGGAGTGTAAATGAGCAGTTCTTC.

J is TRBJ2-7 and V is TRBV6-1, with 10 bases fitting TRBD2. CDR1 and CDR2 (germline): MNHNS, SASEGT. V dropped 3 bases and J dropped 1; count of bases not matched to a gene: 9. The CDR3 loop spans 17 amino acids. The CDR3 is CASSDWPSGSGSYEQYF. CDR3 coding DNA: TGTGCCAGCAGTGACTGGCCTAGCGGGAGCGGGTCCTACGAGCAGTACTTC.

The DNA for the CDR3 is TGCGCCAGCAGCTTGGAGGGAGGCTGGGATACGCAGTATTTT. This translates into CASSLEGGWDTQYF. The chain has TRBV5-1 and TRBJ2-3; tentative D call: TRBD2 (6 bases). CDR1 is SGHRS and CDR2 is YFSETQ in the germline V gene. The CDR3 has 14 residues. The ends were cut back, 0 bases at V and 6 bases at J, with 11 bases in the middle.

The V and J genes are TRBV28 and TRBJ1-5, with 10 bases identical to TRBD1. The germline V gene encodes CDR1 MDHEN and CDR2 SYDVKM. The CDR3 is made up of 14 amino acids. V gave up 5 bases and J gave up 7 bases; unmatched junction bases: 5. The CDR3 nucleotides are TGTGCCAGCAGTAGGGACAGGGGAGGGCAGCCCCAGCATTTT. As protein: CASSRDRGGQPQHF. Full variable domain (outside the CDR3, taken from reference TRBV28 and TRBJ1-5): DVKVTQSSRYLVKRTGEKVFLECVQDMDHENMFWYRQDPGLGLRLIYFSYDVKMKEKGDIPEGYSVSREKKERFSLILESASTNQTSMYLCASSRDRGGQPQHFGDGTRLSIL.

The rearrangement joins TRBV11-2 to TRBJ2-3; 11 nucleotides agree with TRBD2. The CDR3 sequence is 18 residues long. Germline trimming cut 7 bases from V and 2 bases from J; bases unmatched to any gene: 14. Germline assignment: CDR1 SGHAT and CDR2 FQNNGV. The CDR3 is CASNGQGPGLADTDTQYF. As DNA, the CDR3 is TGTGCCAGCAACGGACAGGGACCGGGACTAGCGGACACAGATACGCAGTATTTT. The variable domain in full, with the rest retrieved from reference TRBV11-2 and TRBJ2-3, is EAGVAQSPRYKIIEKRQSVAFWCNPISGHATLYWYQQILGQGPKLLIQFQNNGVVDDSQLPKDRFSAERLKGVDSTLKIQPAKLEDSAVYLCASNGQGPGLADTDTQYFGPGTRLTVL.

This chain uses TRBV10-3 with TRBJ1-2; weak D call: TRBD1 (5 bases). V lost 2 bases and J lost 3, with 7 bases in between. This CDR3 is 13 amino acids long. In germline, CDR1 is ENHRY, CDR2 SYGVKD. The CDR3 region is CAISEGGDYGYTF. The CDR3 DNA reads TGTGCCATCAGTGAGGGGGGGGACTATGGCTACACCTTC.

The rearrangement uses TRBV6-6 and TRBJ2-2; weak D call: TRBD1 (5 bases). Germline CDR1 is MNHNY and CDR2 is SVGAGI (reference sequence). V was cut by 5 bases and J by 2 bases, with 12 bases left in between. CDR3 length: 15 amino acids. CDR3 region: CASSRDSPNTGELFF. CDR3 sequence (DNA): TGTGCCAGCAGTCGAGACAGCCCTAACACCGGGGAGCTGTTTTTT.

The gene calls are TRBV3-1 (or the pseudogene TRBV3-2) and TRBJ1-2; D is possibly TRBD1 (5 bases). Germline V gene lookup returns CDR1 LGHDT and CDR2 YNNKEL (reference sequence). The CDR3 sequence is 14 residues long. Trimming pared 0 bases from V and 6 bases from J, leaving 11 bases between. The CDR3 DNA sequence: TGTGCCAGCAGCCAAGATAGTGCCAGGGATGGCTACACCTTC. Its protein is CASSQDSARDGYTF.

The chain is built from TRBV5-1 and TRBJ1-6; D is perhaps TRBD1 (6 bases). Between the trimmed V and J ends, which lost 2 bases and 6 bases, there was a span of 12 bases. Germline V gene data show CDR1 as SGHRS and CDR2 as YFSETQ. The CDR3 sequence is 15 residues long. The DNA of the CDR3 is TGCGCCAGCAGCTTACAGGGTTTTAGTAATTCACCCCTCCACTTT. It yields the protein CASSLQGFSNSPLHF.

This clone occurred a few times. This chain joins TRBV6-1 and TRBJ1-4, with D maybe TRBD1 (6 bases). Germline CDR1 reads MNHNS; CDR2 reads SASEGT. Trimming left V 2 bases short and J 8 bases short, with 24 bases between. The CDR3 runs 18 residues. Written as DNA, the CDR3 is TGTGCCAGCAGTGAAATAGCAAGGGGGACCTCTTGGTTGGAAAAACTGTTTTTT. This encodes CASSEIARGTSWLEKLFF.

The chain couples TRBV4-1 to TRBJ2-5, with D tentatively TRBD2 (5 bases). There are 15 residues in the CDR3. Germline V gene lookup returns CDR1 MGHRA and CDR2 YSYEKL. The V gene lost 4 bases and the J gene lost 0 bases, with 12 bases spanning the gap. CDR3 in amino acids: CASSPSPSYQETQYF. For the CDR3, the DNA is TGCGCCAGCAGCCCTTCGCCTAGCTACCAAGAGACCCAGTACTTC.

The rearrangement uses TRBV5-1 and TRBJ2-7; TRBD1 agrees at 10 bases. CDR3 size: 15 residues. V shed 2 bases and J 4 bases; nucleotides not matched to a gene: 6. Per the germline V gene, CDR1 is SGHRS and CDR2 is YFSETQ. CDR3 sequence (DNA): TGCGCCAGCAGCTTAAACCGGGACAGGGGATACGAGCAGTACTTC. It encodes CASSLNRDRGYEQYF.

This chain links TRBV14 with TRBJ2-1; 9 positions match TRBD2. CDR1 and CDR2 from the germline V gene are SGHDN and FVKESK. Trimming took 0 bases from V and 4 from J; bases not matched to a gene: 7. The CDR3 is 17 amino acids. CDR3 in DNA: TGTGCCAGCAGCCAAGATCATCCAGCGGGGGGTTACAATGAGCAGTTCTTC. This translates into CASSQDHPAGGYNEQFF.

The chain carries TRBV19 and TRBJ2-7; 9 bases are a match to TRBD1. The germline CDR1 and CDR2 sequences are LNHDA and SQIVND (reference sequence). This CDR3 comprises 14 residues. With V trimmed by 5 bases and J by 3 bases, 5 bases remained unmatched. DNA of the CDR3: TGTGCCAGTAGTGCCGGGACAGGGAACTACGAGCAGTACTTC. It is translated as CASSAGTGNYEQYF.

The V and J genes are TRBV10-3 and TRBJ1-1; D not certain. V was shortened by 4 bases and J by 0 bases, with 12 bases between the two germline ends. The CDR3 is made up of 15 amino acids. Looked up from germline, CDR1 is ENHRY and CDR2 is SYGVKD. CDR3 residues: CAISASIDMNTEAFF. The CDR3 nucleotides read TGTGCCATCAGTGCCTCAATCGACATGAACACTGAAGCTTTCTTT.

The J gene is TRBJ2-3, the V gene TRBV9; D remains ambiguous. The V gene's germline CDR1 is SGDLS and CDR2 YYNGEE. The CDR3 sequence is 12 residues long. V dropped 4 bases and J dropped 2 bases, with 5 bases sitting between them. The CDR3 is CASSPYTDTQYF. The CDR3 nucleotides read TGTGCCAGCAGCCCCTACACAGATACGCAGTATTTT.

This chain connects TRBV10-3 to TRBJ2-7; D is uncertain. The V and J ends lost 5 bases and 4 bases respectively, with 6 bases between them. CDR3 length equals 11 residues. Germline CDR1 reads ENHRY; CDR2 reads SYGVKD. The chain's CDR3 is CAISSRYEQYF. Here the CDR3 DNA reads TGTGCCATCAGTTCCCGTTACGAGCAGTACTTC.

The CDR3 coding sequence is TGTGCCAGCAGCGACAGGATTGAAGCTTTCTTT. This encodes CASSDRIEAFF. This chain uses TRBV5-4 with TRBJ1-1, with D perhaps TRBD1 (6 bases). The CDR3 length is 11 residues. Germline assignment: CDR1 SGHNT and CDR2 YYREEE (reference sequence). Trimming removed 4 bases from V and 7 bases from J, with 8 bases in between.

V is TRBV7-2 and J is TRBJ2-1; the match to TRBD2 covers 12 bases. V trimming: 6 bases; J trimming: 5 bases; junction bases outside the gene matches: 8. Per germline, CDR1 SGHTA and CDR2 FQGNSA. The CDR3 spans 16 residues. CDR3 sequence reads: CASRLPRTSGNNEQFF. The CDR3 DNA follows: TGTGCCAGCAGACTACCCAGGACTAGCGGGAACAATGAGCAGTTCTTC. Full variable domain (outside the CDR3, taken from reference TRBV7-2 and TRBJ2-1): GAGVSQSPSNKVTEKGKDVELRCDPISGHTALYWYRQSLGQGLEFLIYFQGNSAPDKSGLPSDRFSAERTGGSVSTLTIQRTQQEDSAVYLCASRLPRTSGNNEQFFGPGTRLTVL.

This clone was counted a single time. This sequence joins TRBV14 and TRBJ2-3; TRBD2 agrees at 7 bases. Losses at the gene ends were 4 bases for V and 3 bases for J; bases not matched to a gene: 10. Germline values: CDR1 SGHDN, CDR2 FVKESK. This CDR3 is built from 16 residues. The CDR3 DNA sequence: TGTGCCAGCAGCCCCCTAGGCGGGAGCGGGACAGATACGCAGTATTTT. It yields the protein CASSPLGGSGTDTQYF.